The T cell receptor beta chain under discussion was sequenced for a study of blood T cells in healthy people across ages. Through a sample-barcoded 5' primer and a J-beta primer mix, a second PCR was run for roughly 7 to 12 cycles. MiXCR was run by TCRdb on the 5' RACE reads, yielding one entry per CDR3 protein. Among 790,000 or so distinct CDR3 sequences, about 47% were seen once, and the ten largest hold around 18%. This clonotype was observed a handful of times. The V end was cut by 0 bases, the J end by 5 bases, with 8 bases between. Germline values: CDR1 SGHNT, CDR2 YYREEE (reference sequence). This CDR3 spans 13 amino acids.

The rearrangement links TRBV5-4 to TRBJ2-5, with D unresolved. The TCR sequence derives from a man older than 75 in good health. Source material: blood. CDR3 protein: CASSLEGKETQYF. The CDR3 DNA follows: TGTGCCAGCAGCTTGGAGGGAAAGGAGACCCAGTACTTC.